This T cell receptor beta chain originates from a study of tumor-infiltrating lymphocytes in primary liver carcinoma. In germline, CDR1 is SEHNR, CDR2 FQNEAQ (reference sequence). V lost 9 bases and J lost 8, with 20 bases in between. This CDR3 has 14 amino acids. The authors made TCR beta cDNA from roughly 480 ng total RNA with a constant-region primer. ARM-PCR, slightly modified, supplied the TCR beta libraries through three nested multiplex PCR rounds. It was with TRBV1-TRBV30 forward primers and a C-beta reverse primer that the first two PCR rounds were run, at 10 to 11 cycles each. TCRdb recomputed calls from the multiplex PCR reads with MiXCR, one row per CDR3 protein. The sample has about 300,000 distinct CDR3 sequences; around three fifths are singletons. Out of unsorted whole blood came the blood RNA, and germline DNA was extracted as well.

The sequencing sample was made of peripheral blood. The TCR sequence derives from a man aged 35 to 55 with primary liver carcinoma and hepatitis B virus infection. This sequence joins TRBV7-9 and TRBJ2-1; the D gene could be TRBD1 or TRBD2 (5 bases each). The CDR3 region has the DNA TGTGCCAGTAAACCCGGGGCAGGTAACGATGAGCAGTTCTTC. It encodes CASKPGAGNDEQFF.